This entry lists 24 T cell receptor beta chains sequenced from one sample in a study of CD8+CD57+ T cells in acquired aplastic anemia. Genomic DNA provided the template from which TCR beta VDJ and CDR3 profiles were obtained. MiXCR, run by TCRdb on the reads, gives a single entry per CDR3 protein. This table has 150,000 or so distinct CDR3 sequences, under 55% appearing once. Patients chosen for sequencing had shown CD8+CD57+ cell expansion by flow cytometry. Source material: sorted CD4+, CD8+, or CD8+CD57+ T cells (not recorded which) from PBMCs. These receptor sequences come from a human donor with aplastic anemia.

V and J are TRBV2 and TRBJ2-7, with D unclear. Germline-derived CDR1 and CDR2 are SNHLY and FYNNEI. V was pared by 10 bases and J by 4 bases, with 17 bases between. This CDR3 region has 13 residues. The CDR3 protein is CATRGSAKYEQYF. The DNA for the CDR3 is TGTGCCACCAGAGGTTCAGCGAAGTACGAGCAGTACTTC.

The chain recombines TRBV19 with TRBJ2-3, with D possibly being TRBD1 (5 bases). This CDR3 region has 14 residues. CDR1 is LNHDA and CDR2 is SQIVND in the germline V gene (reference sequence). V was pared by 8 bases and J by 5 bases, with 17 bases between. CDR3 in DNA: TGTGCCAGTGGATTTCAGGGTTCTGGAGATACGCAGTATTTT. It codes for CASGFQGSGDTQYF.

This clonotype was counted only a few times. The V call is TRBV27, the J call TRBJ2-3; TRBD1 is a possible D gene (6 bases). From germline, CDR1 is MNHEY and CDR2 SMNVEV (reference sequence). V shed 5 bases and J shed 0 bases, with 12 bases lying between them. The CDR3 has 15 residues. CDR3 in amino acids: CASSPRTESTDTQYF. In nucleotides, the CDR3 is TGTGCCAGCAGTCCCAGGACAGAGAGCACAGATACGCAGTATTTT.

The V call is TRBV10-3, the J call TRBJ1-1, with D perhaps matching TRBD1 (6 bases). Germline CDR1 is ENHRY and CDR2 is SYGVKD. The CDR3 totals 14 residues. V lost 8 bases, J lost 1 base, and 14 bases lay in between. The CDR3: CAIGSHRANTEAFF. In DNA form, the CDR3 reads TGTGCCATCGGCTCGCACAGGGCGAACACTGAAGCTTTCTTT.

The V and J genes are TRBV27 and TRBJ2-7; D may be TRBD1 or TRBD2 (5 bases each). Germline lookup yields CDR1 MNHEY and CDR2 SMNVEV (reference sequence). V was clipped by 5 bases and J by 7 bases, with 21 bases between them. The CDR3 contains 15 residues. CDR3 bases: TGTGCCAGCAGTCCCTCCGGGGCACCTGGGCGGGAGCAGTACTTC. Translated: CASSPSGAPGREQYF.

The V gene is TRBV2, the J gene TRBJ2-1; 10 positions agree with TRBD1. CDR3 length: 15 residues. J gave up 4 bases and V 5 bases, and 5 bases lay outside the gene matches. Germline V gene data show CDR1 as SNHLY and CDR2 as FYNNEI. Here the CDR3 DNA reads TGTGCCAGCAGTTATGGGACAGGGGCTTACAATGAGCAGTTCTTC. Translation gives CASSYGTGAYNEQFF.

The chain joins TRBV5-1 to TRBJ2-2; D is uncertain. V was pared by 1 base and J by 9 bases, with 7 bases between. The CDR3 covers 12 residues. Per germline, CDR1 SGHRS and CDR2 YFSETQ. Here the CDR3 reads CASSLSQRELFF. The CDR3 region has the DNA TGCGCCAGCAGCTTGTCCCAGCGGGAGCTGTTTTTT.

There are a few counts of this clonotype. The rearrangement links TRBV6-1 to TRBJ2-2; TRBD1 is a possible D gene (6 bases). CDR1 MNHNS and CDR2 SASEGT come from the germline V gene. V was cut by 6 bases and J by 3 bases, with 14 bases left in between. The CDR3 consists of 15 residues. CDR3: CASRPGTSDTGELFF. CDR3 bases: TGTGCCAGCAGACCCGGGACAAGTGACACCGGGGAGCTGTTTTTT.

Ten or more counts support this clonotype. Its ends do not fully match the called genes, so a read error is possible. This rearrangement joins TRBV20-1 to TRBJ1-1, with D tentatively TRBD1 (5 bases). Germline CDR1 reads DFQATT; CDR2 reads SNEGSKA (reference sequence). This CDR3 is 14 amino acids long. As DNA, the CDR3 is TGCAGTGTCTTCGGGCCCAGGGCGAACGCTGAAGCTTTCTTT. Its translation is CSVFGPRANAEAFF.

J is TRBJ2-7 and V is TRBV15; TRBD2 aligns across 8 bases. Germline values: CDR1 LNHNV, CDR2 YYDKDF (reference sequence). Losses at the gene ends were 5 bases for V and 2 bases for J; bases not matched to a gene: 8. CDR3 length equals 15 residues. CDR3 sequence: CATSFRAGAAYEQYF. In nucleotides, the CDR3 is TGTGCCACCAGCTTCCGAGCGGGGGCGGCCTACGAGCAGTACTTC.

The V and J genes are TRBV25-1 and TRBJ1-1; possible D gene TRBD1, 5 bases. The CDR3 sequence is 17 residues long. Trimming shortened V by 3 bases and J by 0 bases, and 17 bases separated the two germline ends. The germline V gene encodes CDR1 MGHDK and CDR2 SYGVNS. In DNA, the CDR3 is TGTGCCAGCAGTGATGAAGGGACGGGCCGTATGAACACTGAAGCTTTCTTT. Its protein is CASSDEGTGRMNTEAFF.

The genes are TRBV5-4 and TRBJ1-1; TRBD1 is a possible D gene (5 bases). V lost 4 bases and J 6 bases, leaving 19 bases between the germline ends. CDR1 is SGHNT, CDR2 YYREEE, per germline (reference sequence). The CDR3 totals 15 residues. The CDR3 here is CASSTPSGVRPEAFF. CDR3 DNA sequence: TGTGCCAGCAGCACCCCATCGGGGGTTCGCCCTGAAGCTTTCTTT. The entire variable domain, with the rest obtained from reference TRBV5-4 and TRBJ1-1, is as follows: ETGVTQSPTHLIKTRGQQVTLRCSSQSGHNTVSWYQQALGQGPQFIFQYYREEENGRGNFPPRFSGLQFPNYSSELNVNALELDDSALYLCASSTPSGVRPEAFFGQGTRLTVV.

This clonotype was counted ten times or more. The chain combines TRBV9 with TRBJ2-2; 7 bases are shared with TRBD2. CDR1 SGDLS and CDR2 YYNGEE come from the germline V gene. The CDR3 has 15 residues. The J segment lost 5 bases and the V segment lost 0 bases, leaving 4 bases of the junction unmatched. CDR3 loop: CASSVVPAGTGELFF. In DNA, the CDR3 is TGTGCCAGCAGCGTAGTCCCAGCGGGAACCGGGGAGCTGTTTTTT.

This clonotype was recorded many times. The CDR3 is CASSLEPSSEAFF. In DNA form, the CDR3 reads TGCGCCAGCAGCTTGGAACCCAGTTCTGAAGCTTTCTTT. This chain joins TRBV5-1 and TRBJ1-1; D gene ambiguous. The CDR3 runs 13 residues. V lost 0 bases, J lost 6 bases, and 9 bases lay in between. CDR1 SGHRS and CDR2 YFSETQ come from the germline V gene.

This chain links TRBV5-6 with TRBJ2-2; D is undetermined. V was clipped by 0 bases and J by 10 bases, with 7 bases between them. This CDR3 is built from 12 residues. The germline gives CDR1 SGHDT, CDR2 YYEEEE. The CDR3 sequence: CASSLGSSELFF. The CDR3 DNA sequence: TGTGCCAGCAGCTTGGGGTCGTCGGAGCTGTTTTTT.

This clonotype was recorded a few times. The chain carries TRBV10-2 and TRBJ2-7; D call uncertain. Germline loops: CDR1 WSHSY, CDR2 SAAADI. The V end lost 1 base, the J end lost 5 bases, and 0 bases lay between the germline ends. This CDR3 comprises 10 residues. The DNA for the CDR3 is TGCGCCAGCAGTGAGTACGAGCAGTACTTC. It codes for CASSEYEQYF.

This clonotype was found many times. V and J are TRBV24-1 and TRBJ2-1; tentatively, D is TRBD1 or TRBD2 (5 bases each). V was trimmed by 0 bases and J by 7 bases, leaving 15 bases between them. CDR3 length equals 16 residues. Germline CDR1 reads KGHDR; CDR2 reads SFDVKD. The CDR3 DNA follows: TGTGCCACCAGTGATTTGGAGGGGTCACGGGGAAATGAGCAGTTCTTC. Protein sequence: CATSDLEGSRGNEQFF.

The V call is TRBV11-1, the J call TRBJ2-7; TRBD1 aligns across 11 bases. The CDR3 has 17 residues. Germline CDR1 and CDR2: SGHAT and FQDESV (reference sequence). V was pared by 5 bases and J by 0 bases, with 9 bases of the junction left unmatched. DNA for the CDR3: TGTGCCAGCAGCGCGGGACAGGGGACAGGGGGCTCCTACGAGCAGTACTTC. Its translation: CASSAGQGTGGSYEQYF.

V gene TRBV15 combines with J gene TRBJ1-5; weak D call: TRBD1 (5 bases). Per the germline V gene, CDR1 is LNHNV and CDR2 is YYDKDF (reference sequence). V lost 3 bases and J 6 bases, leaving 12 bases between the germline ends. The CDR3 has 14 residues. The DNA of the CDR3 is TGTGCCACCAGCAGTGGACACCCTCCTCAGCCCCAGCATTTT. Residues: CATSSGHPPQPQHF.

The table lists this clonotype with many counts. The DNA for the CDR3 is TGTGCCAACCAGGGGACGGACTATGGCTACACCTTC. Residues: CANQGTDYGYTF. The rearrangement uses TRBV10-3 and TRBJ1-2; D might be TRBD1 (6 bases). V lost 10 bases, J lost 3 bases, and 12 bases lay in between. Germline V CDR1 and CDR2: ENHRY, SYGVKD. The CDR3 is 12 residues long.

V gene TRBV27 combines with J gene TRBJ2-1, with a weak D call TRBD1 (6 bases). CDR1 MNHEY and CDR2 SMNVEV come from the germline V gene (reference sequence). V was cut by 3 bases and J by 4 bases, with 13 bases left in between. This CDR3 is 15 amino acids long. For the CDR3, the DNA is TGTGCCAGCAGTTTTGAGGGACACTCATACAATGAGCAGTTCTTC. The encoded protein is CASSFEGHSYNEQFF.

V is TRBV20-1 and J is TRBJ2-3; the D gene is possibly TRBD2 (6 bases). The CDR3 is 11 residues long. CDR1 and CDR2 from the germline V gene are DFQATT and SNEGSKA (reference sequence). V lost 5 bases and J 5 bases, leaving 8 bases between the germline ends. The CDR3 sequence: CSAGGLDTQYF. DNA of the CDR3: TGCAGTGCTGGGGGACTAGATACGCAGTATTTT.

The chain recombines TRBV19 with TRBJ2-7; perhaps TRBD2 as D (6 bases). The V end lost 5 bases, the J end lost 4 bases, and 15 bases lay between the germline ends. The CDR3 runs 14 residues. Germline-derived CDR1 and CDR2 are LNHDA and SQIVND (reference sequence). This CDR3 reads CASSPGGRTYEQYF. Written as DNA, the CDR3 is TGTGCCAGTAGTCCCGGGGGAAGGACGTACGAGCAGTACTTC.

This clonotype showed up just a few times. The gene calls are TRBV19 and TRBJ1-1; no definite D call. The V and J ends lost 8 bases and 0 bases respectively, with 13 bases between them. CDR3 length equals 14 residues. Germline V gene data show CDR1 as LNHDA and CDR2 as SQIVND (reference sequence). As DNA, the CDR3 is TGTGCCAGTGGATCGAAGTCCCTGAACACTGAAGCTTTCTTT. Encoded protein: CASGSKSLNTEAFF.